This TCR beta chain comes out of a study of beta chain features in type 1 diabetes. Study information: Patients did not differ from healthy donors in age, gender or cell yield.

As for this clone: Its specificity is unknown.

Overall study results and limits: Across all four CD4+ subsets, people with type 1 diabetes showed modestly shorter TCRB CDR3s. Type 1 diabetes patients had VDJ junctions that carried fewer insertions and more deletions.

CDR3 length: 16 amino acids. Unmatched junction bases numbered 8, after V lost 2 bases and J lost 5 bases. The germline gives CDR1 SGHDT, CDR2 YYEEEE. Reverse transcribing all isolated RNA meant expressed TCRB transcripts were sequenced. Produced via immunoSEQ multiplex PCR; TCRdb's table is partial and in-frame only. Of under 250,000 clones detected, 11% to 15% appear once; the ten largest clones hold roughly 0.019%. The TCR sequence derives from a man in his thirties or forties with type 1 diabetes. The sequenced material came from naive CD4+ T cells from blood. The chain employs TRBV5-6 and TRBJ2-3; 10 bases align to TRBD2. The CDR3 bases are TGTGCCAGCAGCTTCCGATCCAGCGGGAGGGTAGATACGCAGTATTTT. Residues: CASSFRSSGRVDTQYF. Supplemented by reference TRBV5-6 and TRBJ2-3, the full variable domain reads DAGVTQSPTHLIKTRGQQVTLRCSPKSGHDTVSWYQQALGQGPQFIFQYYEEEERQRGNFPDRFSGHQFPNYSSELNVNALLLGDSALYLCASSFRSSGRVDTQYFGPGTRLTVL.